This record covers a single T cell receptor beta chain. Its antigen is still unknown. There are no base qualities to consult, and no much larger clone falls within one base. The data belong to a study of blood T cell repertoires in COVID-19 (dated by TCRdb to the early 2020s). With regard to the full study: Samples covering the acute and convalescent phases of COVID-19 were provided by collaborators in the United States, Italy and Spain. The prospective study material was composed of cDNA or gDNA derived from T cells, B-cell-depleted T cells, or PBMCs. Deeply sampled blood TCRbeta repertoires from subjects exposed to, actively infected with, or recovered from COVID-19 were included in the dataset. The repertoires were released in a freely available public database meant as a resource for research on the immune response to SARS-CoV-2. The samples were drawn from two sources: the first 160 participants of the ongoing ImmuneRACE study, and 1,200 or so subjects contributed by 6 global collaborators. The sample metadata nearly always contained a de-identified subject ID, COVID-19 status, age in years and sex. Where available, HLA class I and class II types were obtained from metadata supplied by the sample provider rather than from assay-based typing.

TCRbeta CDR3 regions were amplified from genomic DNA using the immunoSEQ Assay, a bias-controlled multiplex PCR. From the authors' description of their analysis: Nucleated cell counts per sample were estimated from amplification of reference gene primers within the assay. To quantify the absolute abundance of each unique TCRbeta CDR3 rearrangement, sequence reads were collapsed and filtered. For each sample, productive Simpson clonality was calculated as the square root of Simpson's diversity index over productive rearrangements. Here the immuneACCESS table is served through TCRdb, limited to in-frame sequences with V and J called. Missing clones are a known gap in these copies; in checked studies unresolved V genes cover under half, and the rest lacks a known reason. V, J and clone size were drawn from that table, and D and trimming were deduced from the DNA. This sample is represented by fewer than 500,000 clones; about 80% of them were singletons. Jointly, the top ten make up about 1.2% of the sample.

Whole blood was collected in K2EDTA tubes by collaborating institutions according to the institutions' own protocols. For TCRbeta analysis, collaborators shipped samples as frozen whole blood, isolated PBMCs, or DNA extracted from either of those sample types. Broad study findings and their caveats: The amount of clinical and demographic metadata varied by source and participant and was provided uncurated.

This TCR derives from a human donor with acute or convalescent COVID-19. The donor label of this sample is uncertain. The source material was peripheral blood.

The bases read TGCAGCGTATCTGACGGGTTACTCGGGAATCAGCCCCAGCATTTT. This yields the protein CSVSDGLLGNQPQHF. Recombination connected TRBV29-1 to TRBJ1-5; the D segment cannot be called with confidence. V was cut back by 6 bases and J by 4 bases, leaving a gap of 19 bases between them. Reading the germline V gene gives CDR1 SQVTM and CDR2 ANQGSEA. The CDR3 runs 15 residues from the cysteine to the phenylalanine. Only the CDR3 region is kept as DNA, spanning 45 bases read in frame from base 1.